The present T cell receptor beta chain was sequenced within a study of cytomegalovirus exposure and HLA in healthy donors. Turning to the study itself: When 350 to 500 donors were genotyped, over 80% of them were found to fall in the Caucasian-associated ancestry cluster. Broader study findings: The only immune exposure information that was available was CMV serostatus.

Trimming pared 5 bases from V and 1 base from J, leaving 6 bases between. The CDR3 contains 12 residues. CDR1 and CDR2 from the germline V gene are SGHNT and YYREEE (reference sequence). Comments on this clone: Its antigen remains unidentified.

Vbeta (60) and Jbeta (13) primers were used in the PCR. Profiled with immunoSEQ multiplex PCR; TCRdb holds only in-frame clones, not every one. The sample lists about 97,000 clones; roughly two thirds were seen once. Donors were ostensibly healthy at sampling, although undocumented immune exposures were probable. This TCR was sampled from a man aged 35 to 55 in good health and CMV-seronegative. Source material: PBMCs. The chain links TRBV5-4 to TRBJ1-2; tentatively, D is TRBD1 (6 bases). The DNA of the CDR3 is TGTGCCAGCAGACAGGGTAACTATGGCTACACCTTC. This encodes CASRQGNYGYTF.